This entry describes one T cell receptor (beta chain). V was pared by 2 bases and J by 1 base, with 9 bases between. This CDR3 spans 14 amino acids. Germline V gene data show CDR1 as LNHDA and CDR2 as SQIVND (reference sequence). This entry comes from a study of blood T cell repertoires in COVID-19. Across the whole study: Specimens from acute and convalescent COVID-19 originated in the United States, Italy and Spain.

The data were produced by immunoSEQ multiplex PCR, yet TCRdb's version contains in-frame clones alone and is incomplete. The profile shows about 130,000 clones, about 89% of them singletons. Seattle patients were enrolled while actively infected and followed longitudinally. The material sequenced was peripheral blood. The receptor's source is a man aged 55 to 70 with COVID-19, enrolled during active disease. The chain carries TRBV19 and TRBJ2-7; D gene ambiguous. The CDR3 nucleotides read TGTGCCAGTAGTATAACTACCAATTCCTACGAGCAGTACTTC. It translates to CASSITTNSYEQYF.